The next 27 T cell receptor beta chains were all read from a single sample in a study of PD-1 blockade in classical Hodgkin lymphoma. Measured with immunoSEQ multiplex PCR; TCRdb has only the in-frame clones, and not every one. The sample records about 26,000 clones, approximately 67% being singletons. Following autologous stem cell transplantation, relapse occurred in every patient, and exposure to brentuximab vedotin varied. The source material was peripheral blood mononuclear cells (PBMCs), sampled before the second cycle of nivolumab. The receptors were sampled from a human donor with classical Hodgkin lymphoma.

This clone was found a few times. CDR3 nucleotide sequence: TGTGCCAGCAGGGCCGGGACATTTAACACTGAAGCTTTCTTT. It specifies CASRAGTFNTEAFF. The J gene is TRBJ1-1, the V gene TRBV27, with a tentative D call TRBD1 (6 bases). Per the germline V gene, CDR1 is MNHEY and CDR2 is SMNVEV (reference sequence). V gave up 6 bases and J gave up 2 bases, with 13 bases separating them. The CDR3 is 14 amino acids.

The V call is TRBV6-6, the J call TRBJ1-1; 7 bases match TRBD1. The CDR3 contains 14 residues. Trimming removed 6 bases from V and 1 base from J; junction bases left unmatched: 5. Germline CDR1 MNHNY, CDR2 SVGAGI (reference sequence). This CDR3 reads CASSLGTANTEAFF. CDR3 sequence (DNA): TGTGCCAGCAGCCTAGGGACAGCGAACACTGAAGCTTTCTTT.

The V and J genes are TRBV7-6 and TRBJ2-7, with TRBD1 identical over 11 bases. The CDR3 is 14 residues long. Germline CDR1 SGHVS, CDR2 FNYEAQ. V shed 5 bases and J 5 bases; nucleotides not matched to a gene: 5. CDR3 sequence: CASSVGTGGDEQYF. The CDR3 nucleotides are TGTGCCAGCAGCGTCGGGACAGGGGGGGACGAGCAGTACTTC. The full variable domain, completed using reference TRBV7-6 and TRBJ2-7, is GAGVSQSPRYKVTKRGQDVALRCDPISGHVSLYWYRQALGQGPEFLTYFNYEAQQDKSGLPNDRFSAERPEGSISTLTIQRTEQRDSAMYRCASSVGTGGDEQYFGPGTRLTVT.

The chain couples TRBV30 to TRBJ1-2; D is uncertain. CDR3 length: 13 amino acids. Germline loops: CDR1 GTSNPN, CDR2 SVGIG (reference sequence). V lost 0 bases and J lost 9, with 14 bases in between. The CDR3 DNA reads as TGTGCCTGGAGTGTACTGGCCCTAGCCAGCTACACCTTC. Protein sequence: CAWSVLALASYTF.

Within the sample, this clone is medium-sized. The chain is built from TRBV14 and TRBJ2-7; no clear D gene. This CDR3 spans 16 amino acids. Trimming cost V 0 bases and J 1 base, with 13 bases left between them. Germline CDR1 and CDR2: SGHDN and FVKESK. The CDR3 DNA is TGTGCCAGCAGCCAAGATCGGTCCGAAGTGTCCTACGAGCAGTACTTC. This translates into CASSQDRSEVSYEQYF.

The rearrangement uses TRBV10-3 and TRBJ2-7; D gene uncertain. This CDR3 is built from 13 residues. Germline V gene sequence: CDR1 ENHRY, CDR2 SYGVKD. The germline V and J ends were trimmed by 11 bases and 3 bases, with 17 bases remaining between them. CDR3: CAVVDGDLYEQYF. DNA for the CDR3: TGTGCCGTCGTGGACGGCGACCTCTACGAGCAGTACTTC.

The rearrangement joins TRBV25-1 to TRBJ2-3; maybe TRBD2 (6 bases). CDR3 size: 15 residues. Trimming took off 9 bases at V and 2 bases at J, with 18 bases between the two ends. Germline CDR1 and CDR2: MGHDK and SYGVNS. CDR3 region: CARKRRGGVTDTQYF. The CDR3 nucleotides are TGTGCCAGAAAAAGGAGGGGAGGTGTCACAGATACGCAGTATTTT.

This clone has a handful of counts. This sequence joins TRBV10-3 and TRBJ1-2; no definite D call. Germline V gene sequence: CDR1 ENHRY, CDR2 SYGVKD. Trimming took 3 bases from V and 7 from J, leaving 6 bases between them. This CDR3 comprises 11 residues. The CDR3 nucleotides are TGTGCCATCAGTGATAGTGGTGGCTACACCTTC. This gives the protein CAISDSGGYTF.

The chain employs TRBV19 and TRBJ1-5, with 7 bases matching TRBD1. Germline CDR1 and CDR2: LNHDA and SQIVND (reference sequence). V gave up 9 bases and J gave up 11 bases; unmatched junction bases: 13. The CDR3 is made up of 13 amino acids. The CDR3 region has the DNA TGTGCCAGCTGCGTCCAGGGGGGAAAGGCCCAGCATTTT. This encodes CASCVQGGKAQHF.

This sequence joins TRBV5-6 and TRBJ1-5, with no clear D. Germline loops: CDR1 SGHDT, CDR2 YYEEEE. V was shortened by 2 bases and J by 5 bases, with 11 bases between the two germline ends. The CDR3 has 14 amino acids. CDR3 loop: CASSLMDRDQPQHF. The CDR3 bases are TGTGCCAGCAGCTTAATGGATAGGGATCAGCCCCAGCATTTT.

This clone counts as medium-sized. DNA of the CDR3: TGCAGCGTTGTGCTGGGTTTGAACACTGAAGCTTTCTTT. It translates to CSVVLGLNTEAFF. The chain employs TRBV29-1 and TRBJ1-1; D not resolved. This CDR3 has 13 amino acids. Germline-derived CDR1 and CDR2 are SQVTM and ANQGSEA. V lost 4 bases and J 0 bases, leaving 9 bases between the germline ends.

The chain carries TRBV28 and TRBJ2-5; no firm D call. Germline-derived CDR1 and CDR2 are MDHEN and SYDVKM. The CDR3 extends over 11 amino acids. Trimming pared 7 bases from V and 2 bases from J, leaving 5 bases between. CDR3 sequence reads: CASTSQETQYF. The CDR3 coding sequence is TGTGCCAGCACGTCACAAGAGACCCAGTACTTC.

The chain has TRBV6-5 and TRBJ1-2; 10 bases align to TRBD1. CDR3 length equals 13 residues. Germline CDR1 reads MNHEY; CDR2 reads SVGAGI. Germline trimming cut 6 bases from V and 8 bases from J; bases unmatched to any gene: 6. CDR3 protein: CASSRTGGGGYTF. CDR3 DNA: TGTGCCAGCAGCAGGACAGGGGGTGGAGGCTACACCTTC.

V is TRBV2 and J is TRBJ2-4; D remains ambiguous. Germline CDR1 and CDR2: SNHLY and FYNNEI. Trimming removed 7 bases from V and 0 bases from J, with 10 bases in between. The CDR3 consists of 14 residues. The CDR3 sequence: CASNPPIAKNIQYF. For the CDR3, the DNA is TGTGCCAGCAATCCACCAATAGCCAAAAACATTCAGTACTTC.

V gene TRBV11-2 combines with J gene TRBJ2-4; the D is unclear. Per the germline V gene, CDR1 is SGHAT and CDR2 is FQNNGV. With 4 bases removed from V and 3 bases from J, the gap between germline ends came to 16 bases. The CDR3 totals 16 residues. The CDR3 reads CASSSRPIVGKNIQYF. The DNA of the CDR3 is TGTGCCAGCAGCTCTAGACCCATTGTAGGCAAAAACATTCAGTACTTC.

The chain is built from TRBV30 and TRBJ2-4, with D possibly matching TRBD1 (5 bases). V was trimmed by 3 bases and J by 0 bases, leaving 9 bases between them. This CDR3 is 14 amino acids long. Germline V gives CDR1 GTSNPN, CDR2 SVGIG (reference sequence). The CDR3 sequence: CAWRTTAAKNIQYF. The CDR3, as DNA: TGTGCCTGGAGGACGACAGCAGCCAAAAACATTCAGTACTTC.

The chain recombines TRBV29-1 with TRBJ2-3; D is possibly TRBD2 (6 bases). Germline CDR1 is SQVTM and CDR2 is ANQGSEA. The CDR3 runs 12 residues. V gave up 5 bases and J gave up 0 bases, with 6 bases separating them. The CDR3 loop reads CSVSGSTDTQYF. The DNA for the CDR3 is TGCAGCGTTAGCGGGAGCACAGATACGCAGTATTTT.

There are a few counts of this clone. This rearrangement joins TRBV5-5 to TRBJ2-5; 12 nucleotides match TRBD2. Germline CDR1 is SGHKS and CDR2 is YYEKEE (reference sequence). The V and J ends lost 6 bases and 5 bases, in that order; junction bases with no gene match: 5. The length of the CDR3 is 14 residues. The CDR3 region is CASTSTSGSETQYF. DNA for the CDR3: TGTGCCAGCACCTCGACTAGCGGGAGTGAGACCCAGTACTTC.

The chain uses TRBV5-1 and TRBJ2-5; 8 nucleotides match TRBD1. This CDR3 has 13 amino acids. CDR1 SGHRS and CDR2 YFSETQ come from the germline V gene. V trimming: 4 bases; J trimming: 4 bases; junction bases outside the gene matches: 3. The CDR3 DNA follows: TGCGCCAGCAGCCCGGACAGGGCAGAGACCCAGTACTTC. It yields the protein CASSPDRAETQYF.

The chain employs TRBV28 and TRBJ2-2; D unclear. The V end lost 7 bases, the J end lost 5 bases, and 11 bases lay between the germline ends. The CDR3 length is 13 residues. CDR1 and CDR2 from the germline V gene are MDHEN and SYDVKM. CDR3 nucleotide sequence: TGTGCCAGCACCGCTACTCTGACCGGGGAGCTGTTTTTT. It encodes CASTATLTGELFF.

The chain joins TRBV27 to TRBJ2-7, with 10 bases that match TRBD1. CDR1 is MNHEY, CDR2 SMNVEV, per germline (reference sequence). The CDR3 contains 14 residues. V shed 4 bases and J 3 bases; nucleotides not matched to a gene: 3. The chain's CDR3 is CASSYRDRGYEQYF. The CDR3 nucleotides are TGTGCCAGCAGTTACCGGGACAGGGGCTACGAGCAGTACTTC.

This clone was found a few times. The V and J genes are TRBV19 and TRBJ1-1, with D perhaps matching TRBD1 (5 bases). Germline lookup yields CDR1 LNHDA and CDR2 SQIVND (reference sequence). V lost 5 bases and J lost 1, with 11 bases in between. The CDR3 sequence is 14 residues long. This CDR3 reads CASSGMGPNTEAFF. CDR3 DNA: TGTGCCAGTAGTGGGATGGGGCCGAACACTGAAGCTTTCTTT.

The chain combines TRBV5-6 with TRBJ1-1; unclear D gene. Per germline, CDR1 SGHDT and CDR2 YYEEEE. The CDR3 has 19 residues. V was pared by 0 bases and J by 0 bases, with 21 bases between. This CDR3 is CASSLGGPLLGFLNTEAFF. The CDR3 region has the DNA TGTGCCAGCAGCTTGGGAGGGCCGCTCTTAGGATTCCTGAACACTGAAGCTTTCTTT.

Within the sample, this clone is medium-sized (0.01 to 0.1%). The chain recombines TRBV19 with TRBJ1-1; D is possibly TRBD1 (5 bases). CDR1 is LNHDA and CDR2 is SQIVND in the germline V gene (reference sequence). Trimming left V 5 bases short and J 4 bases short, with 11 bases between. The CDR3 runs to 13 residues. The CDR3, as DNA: TGTGCCAGTAGTCGTCAGGGTCCCACTGAAGCTTTCTTT. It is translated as CASSRQGPTEAFF.

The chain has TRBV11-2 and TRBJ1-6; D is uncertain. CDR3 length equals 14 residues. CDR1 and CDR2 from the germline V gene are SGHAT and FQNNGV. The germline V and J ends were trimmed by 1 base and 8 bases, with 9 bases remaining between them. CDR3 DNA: TGTGCCAGCAGCTTAGGCAGGTCTGATTCACCCCTCCACTTT. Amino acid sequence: CASSLGRSDSPLHF.

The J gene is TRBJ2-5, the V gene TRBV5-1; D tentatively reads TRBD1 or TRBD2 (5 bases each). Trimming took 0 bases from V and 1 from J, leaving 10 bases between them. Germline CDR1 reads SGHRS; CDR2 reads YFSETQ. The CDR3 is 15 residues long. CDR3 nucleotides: TGCGCCAGCAGCTTGGGGGGCCGGGGCCAAGAGACCCAGTACTTC. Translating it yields CASSLGGRGQETQYF.

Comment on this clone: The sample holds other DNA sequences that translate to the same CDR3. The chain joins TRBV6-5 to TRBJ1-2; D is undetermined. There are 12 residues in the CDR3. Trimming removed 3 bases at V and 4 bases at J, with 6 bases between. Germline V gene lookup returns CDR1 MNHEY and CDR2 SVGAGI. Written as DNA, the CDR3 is TGTGCCAGCAGTTATTTGGGCTATGGCTACACCTTC. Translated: CASSYLGYGYTF.